This paragraph reports one T cell receptor beta chain. The junction differs from germline at one of its ends, possibly a read error. The authors ran a second PCR of about 6 to 11 cycles using a sample-barcoded 5' primer and a J-beta primer mix. Each cDNA molecule, via a template-switch adaptor with 12 random nucleotides, was tagged. MiXCR, applied by TCRdb to the 5' RACE reads, yields one record per CDR3 protein. The table lists approximately 960,000 distinct CDR3 sequences, about 28% of them singletons. The data belong to a study of blood T cells in healthy people across ages. These same data were also listed under a study on T cells of mothers and their children.

The sample taken for sequencing was blood. This TCR derives from a woman aged 40 to 50 in good health.

Written as DNA, the CDR3 is TGTGCCAGCAGCTTAGAAGGGGACGGTCCAGGCAATGGGCAGTTCTTC. Translated: CASSLEGDGPGNGQFF. The chain links TRBV7-8 to TRBJ2-1; D is possibly TRBD1 or TRBD2 (5 bases each). CDR1 and CDR2 from the germline V gene are SGHVS and FQNEAQ. CDR3 size: 16 residues.